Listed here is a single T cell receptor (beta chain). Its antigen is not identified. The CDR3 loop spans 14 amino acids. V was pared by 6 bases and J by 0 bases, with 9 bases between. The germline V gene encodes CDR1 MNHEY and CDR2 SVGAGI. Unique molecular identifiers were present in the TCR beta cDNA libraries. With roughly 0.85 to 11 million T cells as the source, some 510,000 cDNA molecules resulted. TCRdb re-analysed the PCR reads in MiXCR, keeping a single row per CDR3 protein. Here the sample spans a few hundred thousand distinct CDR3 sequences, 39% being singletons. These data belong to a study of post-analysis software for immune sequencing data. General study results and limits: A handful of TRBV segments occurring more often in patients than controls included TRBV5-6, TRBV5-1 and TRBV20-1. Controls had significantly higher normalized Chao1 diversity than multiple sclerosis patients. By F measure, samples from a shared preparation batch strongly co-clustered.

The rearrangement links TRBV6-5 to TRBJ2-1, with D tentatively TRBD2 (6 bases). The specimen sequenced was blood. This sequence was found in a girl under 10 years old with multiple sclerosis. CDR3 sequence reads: CASRPGDSYNEQFF. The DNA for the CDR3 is TGTGCCAGCAGGCCGGGGGACTCCTACAATGAGCAGTTCTTC.